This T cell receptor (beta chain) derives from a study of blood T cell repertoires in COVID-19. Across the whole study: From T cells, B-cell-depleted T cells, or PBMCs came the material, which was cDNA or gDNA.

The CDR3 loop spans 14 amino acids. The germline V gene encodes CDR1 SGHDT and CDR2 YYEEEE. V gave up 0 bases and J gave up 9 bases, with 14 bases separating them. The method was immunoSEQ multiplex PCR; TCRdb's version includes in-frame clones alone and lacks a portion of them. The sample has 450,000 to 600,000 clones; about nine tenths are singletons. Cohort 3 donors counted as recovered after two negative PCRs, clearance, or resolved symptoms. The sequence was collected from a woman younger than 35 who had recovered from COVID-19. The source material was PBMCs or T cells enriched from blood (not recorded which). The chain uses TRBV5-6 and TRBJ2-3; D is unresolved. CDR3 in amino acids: CASSLGVHRSTQYF. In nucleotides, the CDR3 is TGTGCCAGCAGCTTGGGAGTGCACAGATCCACGCAGTATTTT.